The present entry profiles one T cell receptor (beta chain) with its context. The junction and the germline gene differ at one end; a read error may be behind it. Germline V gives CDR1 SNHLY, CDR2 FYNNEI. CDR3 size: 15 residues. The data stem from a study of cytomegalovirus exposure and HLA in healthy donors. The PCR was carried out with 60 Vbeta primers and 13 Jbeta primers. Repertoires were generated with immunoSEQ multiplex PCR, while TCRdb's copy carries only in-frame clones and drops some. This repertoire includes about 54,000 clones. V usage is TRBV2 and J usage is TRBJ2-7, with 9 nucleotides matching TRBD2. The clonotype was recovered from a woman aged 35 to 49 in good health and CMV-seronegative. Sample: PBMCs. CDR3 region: CAISELAGSSYEQYF. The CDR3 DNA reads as TGTGCCATCAGTGAACTAGCGGGTAGCTCCTACGAGCAGTACTTC.